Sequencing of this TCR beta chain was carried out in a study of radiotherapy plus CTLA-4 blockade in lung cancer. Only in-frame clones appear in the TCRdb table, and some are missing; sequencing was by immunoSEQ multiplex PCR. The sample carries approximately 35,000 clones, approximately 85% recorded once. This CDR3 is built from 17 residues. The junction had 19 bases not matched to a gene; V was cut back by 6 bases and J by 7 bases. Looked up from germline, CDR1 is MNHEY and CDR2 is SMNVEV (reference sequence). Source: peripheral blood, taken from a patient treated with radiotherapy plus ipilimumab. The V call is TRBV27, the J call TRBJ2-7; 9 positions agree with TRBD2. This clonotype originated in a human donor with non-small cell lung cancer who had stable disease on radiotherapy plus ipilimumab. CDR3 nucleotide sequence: TGTGCCAGCAGCCCGGGGGGCGGGAGGGCTCGGGGGGGGGAGCAGTACTTC. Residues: CASSPGGGRARGGEQYF.